The following is a T cell receptor beta chain sequence with its context. Its antigen is not known. The sample belongs to a study of T cells in Graves' hyperthyroidism and ophthalmopathy. TCR beta CDR3 region amplification was performed from RNA transcripts. A set of HTBI primers served as the primers for a first-round RT-PCR of the TCR CDR3. A single record per CDR3 protein comes from TCRdb applying MiXCR to the multiplex PCR reads. This sample carries 540,000 or so distinct CDR3 sequences, 40% to 55% of them seen once, and the ten largest clones take 15% to 20%. Criteria for exclusion of patients were uncontrolled infection, other autoimmune disease, pregnancy or lactation. Germline-derived CDR1 and CDR2 are LNHNV and YYDKDF (reference sequence). The CDR3 is 15 amino acids. V was pared by 6 bases and J by 7 bases, with 16 bases between. Study-level results: It was a median 6.5 months before onset that the model predicted ophthalmopathy. Most clonotypes expanded in the thyroid (above 0.001) were also present in blood.

The TCR comes from an adult woman with Graves' disease, either hyperthyroidism or ophthalmopathy (not recorded which). The sequencing sample was made of peripheral blood or thyroid tissue (not recorded which). The rearrangement joins TRBV15 to TRBJ1-6; D remains unclear. CDR3 coding DNA: TGTGCCACCAGAAAAGACGCTCAGGCGAATTCACCCCTCCACTTT. This codes for CATRKDAQANSPLHF.